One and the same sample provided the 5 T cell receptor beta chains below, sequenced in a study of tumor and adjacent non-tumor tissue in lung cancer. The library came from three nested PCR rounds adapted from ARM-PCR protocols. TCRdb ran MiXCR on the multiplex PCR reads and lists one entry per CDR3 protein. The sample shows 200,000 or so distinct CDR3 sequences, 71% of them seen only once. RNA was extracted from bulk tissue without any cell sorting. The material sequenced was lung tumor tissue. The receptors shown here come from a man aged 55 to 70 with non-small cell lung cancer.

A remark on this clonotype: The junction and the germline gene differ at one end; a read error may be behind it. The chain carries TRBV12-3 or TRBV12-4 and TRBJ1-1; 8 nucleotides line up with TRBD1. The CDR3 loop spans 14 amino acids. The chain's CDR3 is CTSSLDRGNTEAFF. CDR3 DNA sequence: TGTACCAGCAGCTTAGACAGGGGGAACACTGAAGCTTTCTTT.

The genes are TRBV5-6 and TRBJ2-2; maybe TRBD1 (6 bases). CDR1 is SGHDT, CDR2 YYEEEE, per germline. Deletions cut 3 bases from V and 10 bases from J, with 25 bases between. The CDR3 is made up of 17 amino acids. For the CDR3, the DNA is TGTGCCAGCAGCTGGTGGGGGTCAGGGGATAACGCCGAGGAGCTGTTTTTT. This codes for CASSWWGSGDNAEELFF.

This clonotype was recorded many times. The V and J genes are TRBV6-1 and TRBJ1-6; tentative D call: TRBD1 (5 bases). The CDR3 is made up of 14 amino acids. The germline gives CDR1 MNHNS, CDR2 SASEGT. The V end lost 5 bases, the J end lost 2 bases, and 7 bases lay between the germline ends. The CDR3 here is CASSSGPYNSPLHF. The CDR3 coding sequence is TGTGCCAGCAGTTCGGGGCCCTATAATTCACCCCTCCACTTT.

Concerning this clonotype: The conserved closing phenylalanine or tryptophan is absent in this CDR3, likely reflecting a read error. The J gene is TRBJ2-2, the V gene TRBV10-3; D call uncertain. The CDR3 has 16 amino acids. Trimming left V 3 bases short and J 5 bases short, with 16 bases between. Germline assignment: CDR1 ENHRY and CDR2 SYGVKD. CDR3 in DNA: TGTGCCATCAGTGAATATGACTCGGAGAATACCGGGGAGCTGTTTTTA. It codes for CAISEYDSENTGELFL.

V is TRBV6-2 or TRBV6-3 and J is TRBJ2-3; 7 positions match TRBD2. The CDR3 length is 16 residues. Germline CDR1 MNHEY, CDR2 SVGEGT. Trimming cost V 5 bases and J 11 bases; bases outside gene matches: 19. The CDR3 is CASSGPVGEGLVMQYF. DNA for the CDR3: TGTGCCAGCAGTGGCCCGGTGGGGGAGGGCCTGGTTATGCAGTATTTT.